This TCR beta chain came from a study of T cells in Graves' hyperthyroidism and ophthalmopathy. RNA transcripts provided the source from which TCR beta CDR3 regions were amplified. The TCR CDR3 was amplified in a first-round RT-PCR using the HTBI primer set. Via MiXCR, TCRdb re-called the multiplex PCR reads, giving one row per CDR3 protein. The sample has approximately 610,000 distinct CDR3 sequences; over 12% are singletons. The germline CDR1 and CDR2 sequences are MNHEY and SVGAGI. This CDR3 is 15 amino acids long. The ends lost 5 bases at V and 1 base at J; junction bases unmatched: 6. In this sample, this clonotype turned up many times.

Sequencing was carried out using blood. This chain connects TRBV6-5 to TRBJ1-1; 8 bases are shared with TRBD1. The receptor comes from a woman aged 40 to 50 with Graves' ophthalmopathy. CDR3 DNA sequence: TGTGCCAGCAGTCGGCACGGACAGGGGAACACTGAAGCTTTCTTT. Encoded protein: CASSRHGQGNTEAFF.